The T cell receptor beta chain described here comes from a study of technical replicates of blood from a few donors. Profiling relied on immunoSEQ multiplex PCR, and the TCRdb table lists in-frame clones only, not all of them. Of 95,000 to 100,000 clones listed, roughly 95% are singletons. Germline CDR1 reads MNHNY; CDR2 reads SVGAGI (reference sequence). This CDR3 has 15 residues. Trimming left V 4 bases short and J 5 bases short, with 15 bases between. The rearrangement links TRBV6-6 to TRBJ1-5, with D possibly being TRBD1 (6 bases). The sequencing input was T cells isolated from PBMCs. This TCR was sampled from a human donor in good health. The CDR3, as DNA: TGTGCCAGCAGTTTCCTCCAGGGGATTGATCAGCCCCAGCATTTT. Amino acids: CASSFLQGIDQPQHF.